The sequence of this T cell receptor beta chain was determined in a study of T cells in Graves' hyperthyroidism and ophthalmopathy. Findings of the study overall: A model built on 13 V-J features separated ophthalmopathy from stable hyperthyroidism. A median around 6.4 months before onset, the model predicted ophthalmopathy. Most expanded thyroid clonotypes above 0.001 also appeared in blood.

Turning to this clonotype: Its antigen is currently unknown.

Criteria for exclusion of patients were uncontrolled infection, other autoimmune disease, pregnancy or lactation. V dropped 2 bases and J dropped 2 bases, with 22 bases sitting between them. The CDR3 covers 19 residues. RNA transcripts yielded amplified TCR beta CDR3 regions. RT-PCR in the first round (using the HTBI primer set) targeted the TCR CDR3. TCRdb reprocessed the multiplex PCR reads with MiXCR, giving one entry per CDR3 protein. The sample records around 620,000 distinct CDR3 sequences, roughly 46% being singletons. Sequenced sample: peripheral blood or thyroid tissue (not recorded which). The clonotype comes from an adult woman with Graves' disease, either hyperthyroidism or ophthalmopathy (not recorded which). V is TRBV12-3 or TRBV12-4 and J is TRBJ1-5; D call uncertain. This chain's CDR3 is CASSLLHPTEGVGNQPQHF. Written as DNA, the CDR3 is TGTGCCAGCAGTTTATTGCACCCGACGGAGGGAGTTGGCAATCAGCCCCAGCATTTT.